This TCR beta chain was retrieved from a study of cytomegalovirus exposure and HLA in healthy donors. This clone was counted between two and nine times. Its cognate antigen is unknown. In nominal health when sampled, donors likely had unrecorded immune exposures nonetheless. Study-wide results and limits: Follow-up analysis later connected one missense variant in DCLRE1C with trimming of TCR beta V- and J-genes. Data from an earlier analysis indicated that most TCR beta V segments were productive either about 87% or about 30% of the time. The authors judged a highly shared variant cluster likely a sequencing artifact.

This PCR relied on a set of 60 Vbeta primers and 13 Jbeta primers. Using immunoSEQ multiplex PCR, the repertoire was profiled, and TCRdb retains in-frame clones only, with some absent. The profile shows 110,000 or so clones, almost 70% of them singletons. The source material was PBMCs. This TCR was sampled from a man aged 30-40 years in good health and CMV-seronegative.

In DNA, the CDR3 is TGCGCCAGCAGCCCCGCTAGCGGACATGGGGAGCAGTACTTC. This translates into CASSPASGHGEQYF. This chain uses TRBV5-1 with TRBJ2-7; TRBD2 aligns across 7 bases. J gave up 7 bases and V 4 bases, and 11 bases lay outside the gene matches. In germline, CDR1 is SGHRS, CDR2 YFSETQ. This CDR3 region has 14 residues.